These T cell receptor beta chains were read from a single sample in a study of shared clonotypes between healthy human individuals. TCRdb keeps only in-frame clones here, not all; method: immunoSEQ multiplex PCR. Of hundreds of thousands of clones in the sample, around three quarters were seen once. Sequencing was performed on PBMCs. The receptor source for this set is a woman aged 35 to 49 in good health. Some clones in this sample may be carry-over from other donors' samples. CDR3s include the opening cysteine and the closing phenylalanine or tryptophan.

TRBJ2-1 15 TRBV19 CASITSGTNNNEQFF
TRBJ2-3 13 TRBV28 CASSFLGTGRPYF
TRBJ1-4 15 TRBV5-1 CASSLGALASEKLFF
TRBJ2-2 16 TRBV4-2 CASSQDDRGPAGELFF
TRBJ2-7 12 TRBV2 CASRRTGYEQYF
TRBJ2-1 14 TRBV6-1 CASTVQESYNEQFF
TRBJ2-7 14 TRBV19 CASSGFGSSYEQYF
TRBJ2-3 14 TRBV19 CASSPSTEADTQYF
TRBJ1-4 14 TRBV10-3 CAISEEGIREKLFF
TRBJ2-3 14 TRBV27 CASKSPRGTDTQYF
TRBJ2-1 14 TRBV7-3 CASSKSLAGGFQFF
TRBJ2-1 14 TRBV28 CASSFPTGYNEQFF
TRBJ2-7 14 TRBV28 CASSRPRAPYEQYF
TRBJ1-2 14 TRBV7-3 CASSLTAQGYGYTF
TRBJ2-3 15 TRBV29-1 CSVGLAGVRSDTQYF
TRBJ1-2 13 TRBV19 CASRGGAGYGYTF
TRBJ2-1 15 TRBV7-3 CASSLSGASYNEQFF
TRBJ1-3 14 TRBV30 CAWSVRGAGNTIYF
TRBJ1-1 13 TRBV30 CAWTRQRDSETFF
TRBJ1-5 16 TRBV19 CASSRLSLMADQPQHF
TRBJ1-6 14 TRBV15 CATKGVELNSPLHF
TRBJ2-7 13 TRBV27 CASRGLVGSEQYF
TRBJ2-1 15 TRBV5-6 CASSPTGRSYNEQFF
TRBJ2-1 13 TRBV7-3 CASSSNTNEEQFF
TRBJ2-2 16 TRBV27 CASSLRLAGGDGELFF
TRBJ2-5 15 TRBV18 CASSPPSSAQETQYF